The 26 T cell receptor beta chains listed next were all sequenced from one sample in a study of blood T cell repertoires in COVID-19. Sequenced by immunoSEQ multiplex PCR; TCRdb stores in-frame clones only, minus some. The sample lists around 380,000 clones, around 87% seen once, with 1% to 1.5% in the top ten. The sample was PBMCs or T cells enriched from blood (not recorded which). The receptor set was obtained from a man between 25 and 39 years old who had recovered from COVID-19.

As to this clone: Other nucleotide sequences from this sample produce the same CDR3. The chain couples TRBV5-1 to TRBJ1-2; D is possibly TRBD1 (6 bases). Trimming removed 0 bases at V and 2 bases at J, with 8 bases between. The CDR3 runs to 14 residues. Germline CDR1 reads SGHRS; CDR2 reads YFSETQ. This chain's CDR3 is CASSLGQANYGYTF. The CDR3 DNA reads TGCGCCAGCAGCTTGGGACAGGCGAACTATGGCTACACCTTC.

The CDR3 region has the DNA TGTGCCAGTTCACCTCGTCAGGGGGCGGTCTATGGCTACACCTTC. Amino acid sequence: CASSPRQGAVYGYTF. The chain recombines TRBV19 with TRBJ1-2; TRBD1 agrees at 8 bases. After removal of 8 bases from V and 4 bases from J, the junction contained 12 bases not matched to a gene. The CDR3 is 15 amino acids. Per germline, CDR1 LNHDA and CDR2 SQIVND (reference sequence).

The gene calls are TRBV3-1 (or the pseudogene TRBV3-2) and TRBJ2-7; TRBD1 matches at 12 bases. The J segment lost 3 bases and the V segment lost 1 base, leaving 4 bases of the junction unmatched. The CDR3 consists of 16 residues. CDR1 and CDR2 (germline): LGHDT, YNNKEL (reference sequence). The CDR3 here is CASSQAGDRGLYEQYF. The CDR3 DNA is TGTGCCAGCAGCCAAGCAGGGGACAGGGGGCTCTACGAGCAGTACTTC.

The V and J genes are TRBV30 and TRBJ1-4; no clear D gene. V was clipped by 3 bases and J by 2 bases, with 7 bases between them. This CDR3 is 13 amino acids long. The germline CDR1 and CDR2 sequences are GTSNPN and SVGIG (reference sequence). CDR3: CAWSVGTNEKLFF. CDR3 bases: TGTGCCTGGAGCGTCGGGACTAATGAAAAACTGTTTTTT.

The chain combines TRBV4-3 with TRBJ1-1; 7 bases line up with TRBD1. V trimming: 1 base; J trimming: 2 bases; junction bases outside the gene matches: 7. Germline values: CDR1 LGHNA, CDR2 YSLEER. The CDR3 consists of 16 residues. The CDR3 coding sequence is TGCGCCAGCAGCCAAGGGTCAGGGGGAGTTAACACTGAAGCTTTCTTT. Residues: CASSQGSGGVNTEAFF.

This clone was counted once. V gene TRBV7-8 combines with J gene TRBJ2-7; no firm D call. Germline V gene sequence: CDR1 SGHVS, CDR2 FQNEAQ. This CDR3 has 11 residues. Trimming stripped 5 bases from V and 6 bases from J, with 8 bases between. CDR3 amino acids: CASSLYGEQYF. CDR3 coding DNA: TGTGCCAGCAGCCTCTACGGCGAGCAGTACTTC.

CDR3 coding DNA: TGTGCCAGCTCACCCGGGACAGGGGGCGAAGGAGGCTACACCTTC. Translation gives CASSPGTGGEGGYTF. This chain joins TRBV18 and TRBJ1-2, with TRBD1 matching 12 bases. Per the germline V gene, CDR1 is KGHSH and CDR2 is LQKENI. This CDR3 contains 15 residues. The V gene end was trimmed by 3 bases and the J gene end by 8 bases; junction bases not matched to a gene: 7.

The CDR3 loop is CASSIQEGKAFF. The CDR3 nucleotides are TGTGCCAGTAGTATACAGGAAGGTAAAGCTTTCTTT. The chain is built from TRBV19 and TRBJ1-1, with D hard to call. Germline lookup yields CDR1 LNHDA and CDR2 SQIVND (reference sequence). Between the trimmed V and J ends, which lost 2 bases and 9 bases, there was a span of 10 bases. The CDR3 runs to 12 residues.

This chain links TRBV7-9 with TRBJ1-4; no firm D call. The CDR3 contains 13 residues. With 7 bases removed from V and 5 bases from J, the gap between germline ends came to 11 bases. The germline V gene has CDR1 SEHNR and CDR2 FQNEAQ (reference sequence). CDR3 coding DNA: TGTGCCAGCATGGGCAGGAGGAATGAAAAACTGTTTTTT. This encodes CASMGRRNEKLFF.

The CDR3 nucleotides read TGTGCCAGCTTGACAGGGCGGAGCGGCTACACCTTC. Protein sequence: CASLTGRSGYTF. This chain links TRBV2 with TRBJ1-2, with TRBD1 identical over 7 bases. The CDR3 runs 12 residues. The germline CDR1 and CDR2 sequences are SNHLY and FYNNEI. The V segment lost 8 bases and the J segment 8 bases; nucleotides outside the gene matches: 8.

This chain links TRBV3-1 (or the pseudogene TRBV3-2) with TRBJ2-2; D remains ambiguous. CDR3 length equals 15 residues. The V and J ends lost 4 bases and 0 bases respectively, with 9 bases between them. The V gene's germline CDR1 is LGHDT and CDR2 YNNKEL (reference sequence). CDR3 loop: CASSLRQTNTGELFF. CDR3 in DNA: TGTGCCAGCAGCCTCCGACAAACGAACACCGGGGAGCTGTTTTTT.

The V call is TRBV11-3, the J call TRBJ2-3; TRBD1 matches 8 bases. J gave up 4 bases and V 4 bases, and 10 bases lay outside the gene matches. The germline CDR1 and CDR2 sequences are SGHNT and YENEEA. The CDR3 is 16 amino acids. CDR3 amino acids: CASSSLDRGGSDTQYF. The CDR3, as DNA: TGTGCCAGCAGCTCGCTTGACAGGGGAGGATCAGATACGCAGTATTTT.

The gene calls are TRBV5-4 and TRBJ2-2, with D tentatively TRBD1 (6 bases). Between the trimmed V and J ends, which lost 4 bases and 3 bases, there was a span of 13 bases. This CDR3 comprises 15 residues. Germline CDR1 is SGHNT and CDR2 is YYREEE (reference sequence). For the CDR3, the DNA is TGTGCCAGCAGCGTTGGGGGCAGCTACACCGGGGAGCTGTTTTTT. Encoded protein: CASSVGGSYTGELFF.

The chain's CDR3 is CASSLVGQGMTDTQYF. The CDR3 nucleotides are TGTGCCAGCAGCTTAGTGGGACAGGGAATGACAGATACGCAGTATTTT. This sequence joins TRBV7-2 and TRBJ2-3; 9 bases are a match to TRBD1. CDR1 and CDR2 (germline): SGHTA, FQGNSA. This CDR3 is built from 16 residues. The ends lost 1 base at V and 3 bases at J; junction bases unmatched: 5.

The sample holds a few counts of this clone. CDR3 sequence reads: CASSELPAVETQYF. As DNA, the CDR3 is TGTGCCAGCAGTGAGCTCCCCGCAGTCGAGACCCAGTACTTC. The rearrangement uses TRBV6-1 and TRBJ2-5, with D unclear. The CDR3 is 14 amino acids. Per germline, CDR1 MNHNS and CDR2 SASEGT. V dropped 3 bases and J dropped 5 bases, with 13 bases sitting between them.

The chain couples TRBV29-1 to TRBJ2-3, with 7 bases matching TRBD1. The CDR3 extends over 15 amino acids. Per the germline V gene, CDR1 is SQVTM and CDR2 is ANQGSEA. Trimming cost V 6 bases and J 2 bases; bases outside gene matches: 11. CDR3 DNA sequence: TGCAGCGTCTGGGGACAGAAAGTACACACAGATACGCAGTATTTT. Residues: CSVWGQKVHTDTQYF.

In its sample, this clone was seen once. V gene TRBV5-1 combines with J gene TRBJ1-4, with 7 bases lining up with TRBD1. There are 16 residues in the CDR3. In germline, CDR1 is SGHRS, CDR2 YFSETQ. V shed 4 bases and J 0 bases; nucleotides not matched to a gene: 6. This chain's CDR3 is CASSLGQAATNEKLFF. For the CDR3, the DNA is TGCGCCAGCAGCCTAGGACAGGCTGCAACTAATGAAAAACTGTTTTTT.

Only a few counts were recorded for this clone. The J gene is TRBJ1-2, the V gene TRBV30; D remains unclear. CDR1 and CDR2 (germline): GTSNPN, SVGIG (reference sequence). The CDR3 runs to 12 residues. V lost 3 bases and J lost 4, with 9 bases in between. CDR3 DNA sequence: TGTGCCTGGAGACCACAGAGCTATGGCTACACCTTC. It encodes CAWRPQSYGYTF.

This sequence joins TRBV4-1 and TRBJ2-7; 8 positions agree with TRBD1. The CDR3 is made up of 15 amino acids. Germline V gene data show CDR1 as MGHRA and CDR2 as YSYEKL. J gave up 2 bases and V 4 bases, and 7 bases lay outside the gene matches. The CDR3 DNA reads TGCGCCAGCAGCCTCAGTCAGGGGGCCACCTACGAGCAGTACTTC. Translated, it gives CASSLSQGATYEQYF.

The genes are TRBV5-4 and TRBJ2-7; D gene ambiguous. Trimming removed 2 bases from V and 3 bases from J, with 9 bases in between. Germline V gene lookup returns CDR1 SGHNT and CDR2 YYREEE (reference sequence). This CDR3 is built from 13 residues. For the CDR3, the DNA is TGTGCCAGCAGCTTTCCCGCCAGCTACGAGCAGTACTTC. Protein product: CASSFPASYEQYF. Based on the CDR3 plus reference TRBV5-4 and TRBJ2-7, the full variable domain is ETGVTQSPTHLIKTRGQQVTLRCSSQSGHNTVSWYQQALGQGPQFIFQYYREEENGRGNFPPRFSGLQFPNYSSELNVNALELDDSALYLCASSFPASYEQYFGPGTRLTVT.

Turning to this clone: This sample includes further DNA sequences coding for the same CDR3. The rearrangement uses TRBV7-9 and TRBJ1-5; no firm D call. The CDR3 is 12 amino acids. The V and J ends lost 1 base and 7 bases respectively, with 5 bases between them. CDR1 SEHNR and CDR2 FQNEAQ come from the germline V gene (reference sequence). The chain's CDR3 is CASSLDLQPQHF. The CDR3, as DNA: TGTGCCAGCAGCTTAGATTTACAGCCCCAGCATTTT.

The chain joins TRBV28 to TRBJ2-1; D may be TRBD2 (5 bases). Trimming cost V 5 bases and J 6 bases, with 17 bases left between them. The CDR3 consists of 15 residues. Germline V CDR1 and CDR2: MDHEN, SYDVKM. The CDR3 region has the DNA TGTGCCAGCAGTGCGCGAACGGGGTGGCCCAATGAGCAGTTCTTC. It is translated as CASSARTGWPNEQFF.

The V call is TRBV13, the J call TRBJ2-1; 14 bases line up with TRBD2. V lost 6 bases and J lost 8; bases outside the gene matches: 9. The CDR3 extends over 16 amino acids. Germline CDR1 reads PRHDT; CDR2 reads FYEKMQ (reference sequence). The CDR3 DNA sequence: TGTGCCAGCAGTTCTTACGGGACTAGCGGGGGCCATGAGCAGTTCTTC. It is translated as CASSSYGTSGGHEQFF.

The chain uses TRBV30 and TRBJ1-1; D gene uncertain. Trimming pared 1 base from V and 1 base from J, leaving 7 bases between. Germline lookup yields CDR1 GTSNPN and CDR2 SVGIG (reference sequence). This CDR3 has 13 amino acids. CDR3 sequence reads: CAWSESGNTEAFF. CDR3 DNA: TGTGCCTGGAGTGAATCAGGGAACACTGAAGCTTTCTTT.

V is TRBV4-1 and J is TRBJ2-3; 7 bases match TRBD2. This CDR3 contains 18 residues. The germline V gene has CDR1 MGHRA and CDR2 YSYEKL. The trim removed 0 bases at V and 2 bases at J, leaving 11 bases unmatched. The CDR3 region is CASSQDPVAGGFTDTQYF. The CDR3 DNA sequence: TGCGCCAGCAGCCAAGATCCGGTAGCGGGTGGCTTCACAGATACGCAGTATTTT.

The DNA for the CDR3 is TGCGCCAGCAGCCAAGTCAGTGGCCTCCGAACCTACGAGCAGTACTTC. It encodes CASSQVSGLRTYEQYF. This chain links TRBV4-1 with TRBJ2-7; D remains ambiguous. The CDR3 has 16 amino acids. Per the germline V gene, CDR1 is MGHRA and CDR2 is YSYEKL. V was trimmed by 1 base and J by 2 bases, leaving 15 bases between them.